Each of the 29 T cell receptor beta chains below was sequenced from the same sample in a study of control samples from healthy donors and cancer patients. TCRdb's table, derived via immunoSEQ multiplex PCR, lists solely in-frame clones and lacks some. The data contain some 210,000 clones, roughly nine tenths of them singletons. The sample comprised blood. The receptors come from a man in his thirties or forties in good health.

The V call is TRBV11-2, the J call TRBJ2-1, with 7 bases lining up with TRBD1. Germline V lookup: CDR1 SGHAT, CDR2 FQNNGV. Trimming at V came to 4 bases and at J to 0 bases, leaving 6 bases not matched to a gene. The CDR3 totals 16 residues. The CDR3 region has the DNA TGTGCCAGCAGCTACGGGACAGAGAGCTCCTACAATGAGCAGTTCTTC. Protein product: CASSYGTESSYNEQFF. Combining the CDR3 with reference TRBV11-2 and TRBJ2-1 gives the whole variable domain EAGVAQSPRYKIIEKRQSVAFWCNPISGHATLYWYQQILGQGPKLLIQFQNNGVVDDSQLPKDRFSAERLKGVDSTLKIQPAKLEDSAVYLCASSYGTESSYNEQFFGPGTRLTVL.

The chain has TRBV12-3 or TRBV12-4 and TRBJ1-6, with D perhaps TRBD1 (6 bases). Between the trimmed V and J ends, which lost 8 bases and 8 bases, there was a span of 10 bases. The CDR3 is made up of 12 amino acids. The CDR3 DNA sequence: TGTGCCAGCCCCGCAGGGGATTCACCCCTCCACTTT. Encoded protein: CASPAGDSPLHF.

This chain connects TRBV9 to TRBJ1-6; no definite D call. The V and J ends lost 4 bases and 10 bases respectively, with 15 bases between them. This CDR3 spans 14 amino acids. CDR1 is SGDLS, CDR2 YYNGEE, per germline. This CDR3 reads CASSPKLRDSPLHF. For the CDR3, the DNA is TGTGCCAGCAGCCCTAAACTCAGAGACTCACCCCTCCACTTT.

The chain is built from TRBV28 and TRBJ1-2; 7 nucleotides align to TRBD1. The V and J ends lost 3 bases and 8 bases, in that order; junction bases with no gene match: 6. This CDR3 region has 13 residues. From germline, CDR1 is MDHEN and CDR2 SYDVKM. The CDR3 sequence: CASSLSRGKGYTF. Written as DNA, the CDR3 is TGTGCCAGCAGTTTGTCCAGGGGGAAGGGCTACACCTTC.

This chain uses TRBV5-4 with TRBJ2-1; TRBD1 might be the D (7 bases). CDR3 size: 14 residues. Trimming took off 0 bases at V and 6 bases at J, with 10 bases between the two ends. CDR1 is SGHNT, CDR2 YYREEE, per germline (reference sequence). Written as DNA, the CDR3 is TGTGCCAGCAGCTTGGTCCAGGGGGGCAATGAGCAGTTCTTC. Protein product: CASSLVQGGNEQFF.

CDR3 in amino acids: CATTTGQGNEKLFF. The CDR3 DNA reads TGTGCCACCACCACGGGACAGGGTAATGAAAAACTGTTTTTT. This chain joins TRBV15 and TRBJ1-4; TRBD1 aligns across 9 bases. V shed 7 bases, J shed 4 bases, and the junction held 4 bases outside the gene matches. The germline CDR1 and CDR2 sequences are LNHNV and YYDKDF (reference sequence). The CDR3 is 14 residues long.

CDR3 protein: CAWSVQGRHGYTF. CDR3 sequence (DNA): TGTGCCTGGAGTGTACAGGGTAGACATGGCTACACCTTC. J is TRBJ1-2 and V is TRBV30; possibly TRBD1 for D (6 bases). Germline V gene lookup returns CDR1 GTSNPN and CDR2 SVGIG (reference sequence). V was pared by 0 bases and J by 6 bases, with 11 bases between. The CDR3 extends over 13 amino acids.

The chain is built from TRBV5-6 and TRBJ1-1, with unresolved D. Trimming removed 2 bases at V and 1 base at J, with 12 bases between. CDR1 SGHDT and CDR2 YYEEEE come from the germline V gene. The CDR3 is 15 residues long. The CDR3 sequence is CASSFYNRGNTEAFF. CDR3 bases: TGTGCCAGCAGCTTTTATAATCGGGGGAACACTGAAGCTTTCTTT.

The chain has TRBV18 and TRBJ1-3; D perhaps matches TRBD1 (5 bases). Germline V CDR1 and CDR2: KGHSH, LQKENI. V shed 3 bases and J shed 3 bases, with 9 bases lying between them. The CDR3 totals 14 residues. CDR3 sequence: CASSPGTDGNTIYF. The CDR3 coding sequence is TGTGCCAGCTCACCGGGGACGGATGGAAACACCATATATTTT.

The CDR3 DNA reads as TGCGCCAGCAGCCAAGATAGTGGGGCTAGCAGGGAGCAGTACTTC. It translates to CASSQDSGASREQYF. The chain combines TRBV4-1 with TRBJ2-7, with D possibly called TRBD1 or TRBD2 (5 bases each). The V gene lost 0 bases and the J gene lost 7 bases, with 16 bases spanning the gap. Germline CDR1 and CDR2: MGHRA and YSYEKL. This CDR3 is built from 15 residues.

V is TRBV13 and J is TRBJ1-6; 10 bases are shared with TRBD1. The CDR3 is 15 amino acids. Germline lookup yields CDR1 PRHDT and CDR2 FYEKMQ (reference sequence). Unmatched junction bases numbered 5, after V lost 5 bases and J lost 7 bases. The CDR3 sequence: CASSRGQGSNSPLHF. As DNA, the CDR3 is TGTGCCAGCAGCCGGGGACAGGGGTCGAATTCACCCCTCCACTTT. Complete variable domain (other parts from reference TRBV13 and TRBJ1-6): AAGVIQSPRHLIKEKRETATLKCYPIPRHDTVYWYQQGPGQDPQFLISFYEKMQSDKGSIPDRFSAQQFSDYHSELNMSSLELGDSALYFCASSRGQGSNSPLHFGNGTRLTVT.

The chain has TRBV5-1 and TRBJ2-5; D perhaps matches TRBD1 (6 bases). CDR1 SGHRS and CDR2 YFSETQ come from the germline V gene. With 4 bases removed from V and 4 bases from J, the gap between germline ends came to 14 bases. The CDR3 is made up of 14 amino acids. The CDR3 loop reads CASSLTGIGETQYF. Written as DNA, the CDR3 is TGCGCCAGCAGCCTTACAGGGATCGGAGAGACCCAGTACTTC.

J is TRBJ1-6 and V is TRBV10-1; D perhaps matches TRBD1 (6 bases). The germline gives CDR1 WNHNN, CDR2 SYGVQD (reference sequence). V dropped 3 bases and J dropped 5 bases, with 8 bases sitting between them. This CDR3 contains 14 residues. CDR3 bases: TGCGCCAGCAGTGACGGACAGAATAATTCACCCCTCCACTTT. Its protein is CASSDGQNNSPLHF.

Only one count was recorded for this clone. The rearrangement links TRBV18 to TRBJ1-2, with 9 positions matching TRBD1. The junction had 6 bases not matched to a gene; V was cut back by 3 bases and J by 13 bases. CDR1 is KGHSH and CDR2 is LQKENI in the germline V gene. The CDR3 has 12 amino acids. The CDR3 DNA follows: TGTGCCAGCTCACCCGAACAGGGGGCTGCCACCTTC. It codes for CASSPEQGAATF.

This CDR3 reads CASSLKKDRGMMNTEAFF. The CDR3 DNA follows: TGTGCCAGCAGCTTAAAGAAAGACAGGGGGATGATGAACACTGAAGCTTTCTTT. V gene TRBV7-6 combines with J gene TRBJ1-1; TRBD1 matches at 9 bases. Per the germline V gene, CDR1 is SGHVS and CDR2 is FNYEAQ. V lost 2 bases to trimming and J lost 0 bases; unmatched junction nucleotides: 10. The CDR3 consists of 18 residues.

The rearrangement uses TRBV10-2 and TRBJ2-5; no reliable D call. The CDR3 consists of 13 residues. Per germline, CDR1 WSHSY and CDR2 SAAADI. V lost 6 bases and J 5 bases, leaving 13 bases between the germline ends. The CDR3 reads CASRVSGRETQYF. DNA of the CDR3: TGCGCCAGCAGGGTCTCCGGGCGGGAGACCCAGTACTTC.

This clone has more than one count but fewer than ten. This chain links TRBV7-9 with TRBJ1-5, with D perhaps matching TRBD1 (6 bases). This CDR3 is 15 amino acids long. The ends were cut back, 2 bases at V and 7 bases at J, with 15 bases in the middle. Looked up from germline, CDR1 is SEHNR and CDR2 is FQNEAQ (reference sequence). The CDR3 sequence: CASSLSGGRGQPQHF. CDR3 nucleotides: TGTGCCAGCAGCTTAAGTGGGGGCCGGGGACAGCCCCAGCATTTT.

The CDR3 loop reads CARERTGAYEQYF. DNA of the CDR3: TGTGCCAGAGAGAGGACAGGAGCCTACGAGCAGTACTTC. The V and J genes are TRBV2 and TRBJ2-7; TRBD1 matches at 7 bases. The CDR3 is made up of 13 amino acids. Germline values: CDR1 SNHLY, CDR2 FYNNEI. Unmatched junction bases numbered 7, after V lost 9 bases and J lost 2 bases.

This rearrangement joins TRBV24-1 to TRBJ2-3; 9 positions match TRBD1. V was pared by 2 bases and J by 6 bases, with 8 bases of the junction left unmatched. In germline, CDR1 is KGHDR, CDR2 SFDVKD. CDR3 length: 16 residues. CDR3 sequence reads: CATSDSPGQGLDTQYF. CDR3 in DNA: TGTGCCACCAGTGATTCACCGGGACAGGGATTGGATACGCAGTATTTT.

The CDR3, as DNA: TGTGCCAGTAGTACTTCGGGACGTTTGAGCTCCTACGAGCAGTACTTC. Its translation: CASSTSGRLSSYEQYF. This chain joins TRBV19 and TRBJ2-7; either TRBD1 or TRBD2 may fit D (5 bases each). The germline V gene has CDR1 LNHDA and CDR2 SQIVND (reference sequence). V shed 4 bases and J shed 0 bases, with 16 bases lying between them. CDR3 size: 16 residues.

This chain uses TRBV7-2 with TRBJ1-2; 7 nucleotides agree with TRBD1. The CDR3 consists of 14 residues. CDR1 is SGHTA and CDR2 is FQGNSA in the germline V gene. The junction had 6 bases not matched to a gene; V was cut back by 5 bases and J by 3 bases. The CDR3, as DNA: TGTGCCAGCAGCAAGACAGGGTTGGACTATGGCTACACCTTC. Residues: CASSKTGLDYGYTF.

This clone was detected a few times. This chain uses TRBV5-1 with TRBJ1-5, with unresolved D. Germline V gives CDR1 SGHRS, CDR2 YFSETQ. V was pared by 3 bases and J by 7 bases, with 5 bases between. The CDR3 sequence is 11 residues long. The CDR3 DNA reads TGCGCCAGCAGCTCCGCCCAGCCCCAGCATTTT. This codes for CASSSAQPQHF.

The chain combines TRBV2 with TRBJ1-5; D not certain. Germline values: CDR1 SNHLY, CDR2 FYNNEI. Trimming took off 5 bases at V and 0 bases at J, with 11 bases between the two ends. The CDR3 is 15 amino acids. CDR3 amino acids: CASSPSEYSNQPQHF. DNA of the CDR3: TGTGCCAGCAGTCCTTCAGAATATAGCAATCAGCCCCAGCATTTT.

The CDR3 DNA reads TGTGCCAGTAGTATGTCAGGGGGACCTCTCTACGAGCAGTACTTC. Protein: CASSMSGGPLYEQYF. The rearrangement links TRBV19 to TRBJ2-7; 7 positions match TRBD1. Germline-derived CDR1 and CDR2 are LNHDA and SQIVND (reference sequence). V lost 3 bases and J lost 3; bases outside the gene matches: 8. This CDR3 is 15 amino acids long.

The chain joins TRBV2 to TRBJ1-2; no firm D call. From germline, CDR1 is SNHLY and CDR2 FYNNEI. With 5 bases removed from V and 8 bases from J, the gap between germline ends came to 27 bases. CDR3 length: 17 residues. In DNA form, the CDR3 reads TGTGCCAGCAGTACGCGGACGGAGCCTCACACCGCTAGGGGCTACACCTTC. Amino acids: CASSTRTEPHTARGYTF.

The chain joins TRBV4-1 to TRBJ2-1; D may be TRBD2 (6 bases). Per germline, CDR1 MGHRA and CDR2 YSYEKL. The CDR3 is 16 residues long. Trimming removed 6 bases at V and 3 bases at J, with 18 bases between. The CDR3: CASRSQAGNDYNEQFF. The CDR3, as DNA: TGCGCCAGCAGATCTCAGGCGGGGAATGACTACAATGAGCAGTTCTTC.

The rearrangement uses TRBV25-1 and TRBJ1-1, with a weak D call TRBD1 (5 bases). Germline lookup yields CDR1 MGHDK and CDR2 SYGVNS. V lost 0 bases and J lost 4, with 9 bases in between. This CDR3 is built from 14 residues. In nucleotides, the CDR3 is TGTGCCAGCAGTGAATACTTGGGGGGCACTGAAGCTTTCTTT. Residues: CASSEYLGGTEAFF.

This clone was observed a single time. Other DNA sequences in this specimen translate into the identical CDR3. The chain carries TRBV6-1 and TRBJ1-5; D not certain. Germline V gives CDR1 MNHNS, CDR2 SASEGT. V was trimmed by 2 bases and J by 4 bases, leaving 9 bases between them. This CDR3 is built from 14 residues. The CDR3 region is CASSELTGNQPQHF. In DNA form, the CDR3 reads TGTGCCAGCAGTGAATTAACGGGGAATCAGCCCCAGCATTTT.

J is TRBJ1-1 and V is TRBV4-2; 7 nucleotides match TRBD1. The CDR3 consists of 16 residues. Germline loops: CDR1 LGHNA, CDR2 YNFKEQ. V was pared by 4 bases and J by 3 bases, with 11 bases of the junction left unmatched. CDR3 sequence (DNA): TGTGCCAGCAGCCGCGGTCCACAGGGGCTGGACACTGAAGCTTTCTTT. It encodes CASSRGPQGLDTEAFF.